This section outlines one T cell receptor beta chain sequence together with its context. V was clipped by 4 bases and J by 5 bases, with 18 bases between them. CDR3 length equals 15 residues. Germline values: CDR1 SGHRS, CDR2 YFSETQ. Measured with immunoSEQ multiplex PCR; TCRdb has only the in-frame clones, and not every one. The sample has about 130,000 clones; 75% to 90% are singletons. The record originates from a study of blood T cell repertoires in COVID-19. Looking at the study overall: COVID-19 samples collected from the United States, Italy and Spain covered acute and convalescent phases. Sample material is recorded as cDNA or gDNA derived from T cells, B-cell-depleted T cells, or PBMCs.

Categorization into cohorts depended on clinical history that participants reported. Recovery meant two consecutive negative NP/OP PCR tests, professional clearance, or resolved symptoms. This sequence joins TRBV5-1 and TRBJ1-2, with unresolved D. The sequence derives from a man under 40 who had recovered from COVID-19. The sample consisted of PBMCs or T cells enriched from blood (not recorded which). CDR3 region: CASSPASLGSYGYTF. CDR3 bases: TGCGCCAGCAGCCCAGCAAGCTTGGGGAGTTATGGCTACACCTTC.